What follows describes a single TCR beta chain. Its target is unknown. One base away lies a much larger clone, so this may be a sequencing read error. Bulk TCR libraries were made with methods that had been previously described and with listed TCR primers. TCRdb redid the calling of the PCR reads with MiXCR, one entry per CDR3 protein. Of tens of thousands of distinct CDR3 sequences listed, 15% to 20% are singletons. Per the germline V gene, CDR1 is MNHEY and CDR2 is SVGEGT. Trimming took off 2 bases at V and 0 bases at J, with 7 bases between the two ends. The CDR3 is made up of 14 amino acids. The data are from a study of molecular identifiers for immune sequencing clone quantification. Study information: Within a replicate experiment, RNA obtained from either roughly 20,000 or 100,000 naive CD8 cells was divided into five aliquots, and four of those aliquots were then sequenced.

Findings and limits, study-wide: Barcodes shared by identical TCR molecules could lead to underestimated sizes of highly expanded clones.

The chain carries TRBV6-2 or TRBV6-3 and TRBJ1-1; D gene uncertain. The source material was naive CD8+ T cells from blood, with Jurkat cell RNA spiked in. Subset specified: FACS-sorted CD8+CD4-CCR7+CD45RA+ naive T cells. The clonotype was recovered from a human donor in good health. Some libraries in this study had Jurkat cell RNA spiked in. In nucleotides, the CDR3 is TGTGCCAGCAGTTACGGGAAGATGAACACTGAAGCTTTCTTT. This sequence encodes CASSYGKMNTEAFF.